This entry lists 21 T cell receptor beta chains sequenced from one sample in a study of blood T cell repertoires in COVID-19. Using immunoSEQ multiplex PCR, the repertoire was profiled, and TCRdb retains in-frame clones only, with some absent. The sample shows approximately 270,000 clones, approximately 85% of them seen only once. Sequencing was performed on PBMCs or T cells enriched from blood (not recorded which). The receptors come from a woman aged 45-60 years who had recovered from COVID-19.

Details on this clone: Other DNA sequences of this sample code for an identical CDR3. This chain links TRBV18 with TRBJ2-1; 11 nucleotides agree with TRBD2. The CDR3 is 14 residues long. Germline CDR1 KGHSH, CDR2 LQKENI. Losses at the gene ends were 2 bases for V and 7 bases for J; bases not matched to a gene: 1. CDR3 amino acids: CASSPTSGSNEQFF. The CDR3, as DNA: TGTGCCAGCTCACCAACTAGCGGGAGTAATGAGCAGTTCTTC.

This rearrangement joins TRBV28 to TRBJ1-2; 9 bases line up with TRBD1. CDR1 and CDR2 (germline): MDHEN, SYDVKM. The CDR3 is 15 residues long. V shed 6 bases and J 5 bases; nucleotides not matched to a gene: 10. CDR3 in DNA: TGTGCCAGCAGCCACGGGACAGGGCTCACGTATGGCTACACCTTC. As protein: CASSHGTGLTYGYTF.

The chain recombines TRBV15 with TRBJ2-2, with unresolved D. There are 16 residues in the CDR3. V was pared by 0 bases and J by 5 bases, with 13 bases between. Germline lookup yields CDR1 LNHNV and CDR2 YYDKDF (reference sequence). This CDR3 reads CATSRDTRPSTGELFF. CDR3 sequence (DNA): TGTGCCACCAGCAGAGATACGAGGCCTTCTACCGGGGAGCTGTTTTTT.

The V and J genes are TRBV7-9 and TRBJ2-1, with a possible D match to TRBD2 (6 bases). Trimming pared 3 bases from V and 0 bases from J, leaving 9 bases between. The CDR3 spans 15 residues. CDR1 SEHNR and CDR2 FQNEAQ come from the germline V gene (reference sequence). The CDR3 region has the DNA TGTGCCAGCAGCTTCTCCGGGAGCTCCTACAATGAGCAGTTCTTC. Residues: CASSFSGSSYNEQFF.

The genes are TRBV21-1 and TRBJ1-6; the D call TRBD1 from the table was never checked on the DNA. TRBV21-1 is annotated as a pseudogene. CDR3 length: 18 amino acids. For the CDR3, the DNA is TGTGCCAGCAGCAAAGATCGACAGGGGGAATCCTATAATTCACCCCTCCACTTT. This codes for CASSKDRQGESYNSPLHF.

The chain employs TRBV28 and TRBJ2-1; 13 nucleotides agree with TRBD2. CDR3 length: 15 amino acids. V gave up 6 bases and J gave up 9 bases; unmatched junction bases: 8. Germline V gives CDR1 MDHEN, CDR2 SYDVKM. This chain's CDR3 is CASRGTSGMLFEQFF. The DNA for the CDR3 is TGTGCCAGCAGGGGGACTAGCGGGATGTTGTTTGAGCAGTTCTTC.

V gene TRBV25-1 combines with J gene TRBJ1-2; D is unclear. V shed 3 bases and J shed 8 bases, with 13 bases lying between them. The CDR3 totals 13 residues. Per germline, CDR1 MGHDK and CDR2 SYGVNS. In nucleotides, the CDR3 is TGTGCCAGCAGTGAGGGAGGCAGGCCAGGCTACACCTTC. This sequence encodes CASSEGGRPGYTF.

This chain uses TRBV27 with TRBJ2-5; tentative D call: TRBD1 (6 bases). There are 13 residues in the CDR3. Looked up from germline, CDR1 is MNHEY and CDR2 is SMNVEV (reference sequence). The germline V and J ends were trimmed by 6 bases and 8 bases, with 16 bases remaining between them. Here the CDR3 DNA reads TGTGCCAGCAGGGGACAAGCCCTGAGCACCCAGTACTTC. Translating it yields CASRGQALSTQYF.

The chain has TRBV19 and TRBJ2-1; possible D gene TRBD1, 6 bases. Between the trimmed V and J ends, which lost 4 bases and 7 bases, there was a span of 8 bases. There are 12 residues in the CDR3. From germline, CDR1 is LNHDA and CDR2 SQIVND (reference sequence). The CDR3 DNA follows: TGTGCCAGTAGTAGGACAGCTAATGAGCAGTTCTTC. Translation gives CASSRTANEQFF.

CDR3 sequence reads: CASRLNRDSGELFF. CDR3 in DNA: TGTGCCAGTAGACTCAACAGGGATAGCGGGGAGCTGTTTTTT. The chain joins TRBV19 to TRBJ2-2; D perhaps matches TRBD1 (6 bases). V gave up 6 bases and J gave up 7 bases, with 15 bases separating them. Germline loops: CDR1 LNHDA, CDR2 SQIVND (reference sequence). The CDR3 has 14 residues.

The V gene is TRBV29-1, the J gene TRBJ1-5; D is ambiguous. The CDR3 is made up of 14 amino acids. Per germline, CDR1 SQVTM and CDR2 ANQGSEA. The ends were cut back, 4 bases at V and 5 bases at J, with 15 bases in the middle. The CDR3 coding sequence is TGCAGCGTTGGACTCGGACTCGGAGATCAGCCCCAGCATTTT. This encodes CSVGLGLGDQPQHF.

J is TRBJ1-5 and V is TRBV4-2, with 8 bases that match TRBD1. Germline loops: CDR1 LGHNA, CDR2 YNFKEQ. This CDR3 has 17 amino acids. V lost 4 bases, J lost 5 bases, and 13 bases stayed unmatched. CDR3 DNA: TGTGCCAGCAGCCTAGCACAGGGGGGGTACAAAGATCAGCCCCAGCATTTT. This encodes CASSLAQGGYKDQPQHF.

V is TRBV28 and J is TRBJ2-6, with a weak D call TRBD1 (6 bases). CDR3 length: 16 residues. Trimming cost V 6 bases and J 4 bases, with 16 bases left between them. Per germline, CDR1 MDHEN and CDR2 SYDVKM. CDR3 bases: TGTGCCAGCAGGCCTACACAGGGATCCGGGGCCAACGTCCTGACTTTC. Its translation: CASRPTQGSGANVLTF.

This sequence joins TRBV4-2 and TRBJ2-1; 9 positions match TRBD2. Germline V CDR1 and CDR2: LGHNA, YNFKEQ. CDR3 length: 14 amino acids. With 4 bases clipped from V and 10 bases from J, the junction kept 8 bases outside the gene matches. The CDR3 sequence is CASSLAGGLQEQFF. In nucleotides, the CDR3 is TGTGCCAGCAGCCTCGCGGGAGGGCTTCAGGAGCAGTTCTTC.

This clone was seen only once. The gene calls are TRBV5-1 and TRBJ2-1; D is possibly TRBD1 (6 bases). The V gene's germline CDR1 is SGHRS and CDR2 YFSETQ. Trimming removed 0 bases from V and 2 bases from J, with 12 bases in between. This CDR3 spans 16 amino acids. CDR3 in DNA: TGCGCCAGCAGCTTGGAAGGGGGATTCGCCTACAATGAGCAGTTCTTC. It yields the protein CASSLEGGFAYNEQFF.

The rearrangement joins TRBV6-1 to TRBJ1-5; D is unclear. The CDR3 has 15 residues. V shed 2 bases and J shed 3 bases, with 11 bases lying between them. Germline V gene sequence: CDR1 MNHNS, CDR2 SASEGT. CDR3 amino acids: CASSERYYLNQPQHF. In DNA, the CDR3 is TGTGCCAGCAGTGAACGTTACTACCTCAATCAGCCCCAGCATTTT.

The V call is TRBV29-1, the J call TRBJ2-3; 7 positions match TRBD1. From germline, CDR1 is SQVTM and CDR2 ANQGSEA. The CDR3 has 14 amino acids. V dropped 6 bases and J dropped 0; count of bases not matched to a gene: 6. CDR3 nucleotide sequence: TGCAGCGTGGCTGACAGGGCCAGCACAGATACGCAGTATTTT. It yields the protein CSVADRASTDTQYF.

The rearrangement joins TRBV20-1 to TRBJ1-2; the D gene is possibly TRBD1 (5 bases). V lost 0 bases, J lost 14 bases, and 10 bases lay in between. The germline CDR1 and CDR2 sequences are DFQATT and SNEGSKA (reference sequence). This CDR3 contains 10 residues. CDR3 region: CSARDRGGTF. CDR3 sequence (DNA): TGCAGTGCTAGAGATCGGGGGGGTACCTTC.

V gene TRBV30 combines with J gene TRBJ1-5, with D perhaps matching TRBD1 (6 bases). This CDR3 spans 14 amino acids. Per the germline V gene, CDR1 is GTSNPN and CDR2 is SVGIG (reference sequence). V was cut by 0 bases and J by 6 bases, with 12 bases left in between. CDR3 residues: CAWSVKGGGQPQHF. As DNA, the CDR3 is TGTGCCTGGAGTGTTAAAGGGGGGGGTCAGCCCCAGCATTTT.

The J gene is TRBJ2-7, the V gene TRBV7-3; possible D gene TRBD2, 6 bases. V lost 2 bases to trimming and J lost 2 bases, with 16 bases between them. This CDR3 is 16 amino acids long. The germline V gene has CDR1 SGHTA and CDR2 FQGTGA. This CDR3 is CASSLLDGSPAYEQYF. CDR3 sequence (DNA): TGTGCCAGCAGCTTACTCGACGGGAGCCCCGCCTACGAGCAGTACTTC.

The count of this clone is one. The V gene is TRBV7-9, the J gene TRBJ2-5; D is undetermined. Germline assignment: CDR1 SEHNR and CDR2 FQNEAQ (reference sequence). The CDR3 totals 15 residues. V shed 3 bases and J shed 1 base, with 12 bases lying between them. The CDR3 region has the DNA TGTGCCAGCAGCTTTTCAGGAACTGGCCAAGAGACCCAGTACTTC. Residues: CASSFSGTGQETQYF.